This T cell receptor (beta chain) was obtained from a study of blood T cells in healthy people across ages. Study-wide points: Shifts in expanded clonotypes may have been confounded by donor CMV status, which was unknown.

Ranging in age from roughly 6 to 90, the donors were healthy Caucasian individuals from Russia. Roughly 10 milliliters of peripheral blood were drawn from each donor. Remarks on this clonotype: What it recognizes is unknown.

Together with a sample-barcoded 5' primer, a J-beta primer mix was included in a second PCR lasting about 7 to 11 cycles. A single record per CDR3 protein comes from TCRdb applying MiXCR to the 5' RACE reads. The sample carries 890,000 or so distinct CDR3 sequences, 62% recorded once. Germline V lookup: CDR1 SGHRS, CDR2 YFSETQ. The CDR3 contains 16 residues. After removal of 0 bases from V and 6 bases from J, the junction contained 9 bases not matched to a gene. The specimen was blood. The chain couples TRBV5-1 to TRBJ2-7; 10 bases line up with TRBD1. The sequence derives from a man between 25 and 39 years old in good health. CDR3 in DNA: TGCGCCAGCAGCTTGGCCGGGGGACAGGGGACTGGCGAGCAGTACTTC. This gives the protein CASSLAGGQGTGEQYF.